The clone carrying this T cell receptor (beta chain) was picked up a small number of times. The antigen is not known. The data stem from a study of response to subunit inactivated influenza vaccine. Regarding the study as a whole: The authors suggested that every seasonal influenza vaccination recruits few new T cells.

TCRdb re-derived calls from the RT-PCR reads in MiXCR, one entry per CDR3 protein. The data show about half a million distinct CDR3 sequences, with 25% seen just once and 1.9% held by the top ten. V lost 2 bases and J lost 2, with 16 bases in between. Germline CDR1 MNHNS, CDR2 SASEGT. There are 18 residues in the CDR3. The receptor was derived from a man aged 45-60 years who received an inactivated influenza vaccine. The sequencing used CD4+ T cells sorted from PBMCs, collected 5 to 6 days after vaccination. The rearrangement joins TRBV6-1 to TRBJ2-6; D may be TRBD1 (5 bases). CDR3 DNA sequence: TGTGCCAGCAGTGAAAGGGGCATCTCCTCGACTGGGGCCAACGTCCTGACTTTC. This sequence encodes CASSERGISSTGANVLTF.